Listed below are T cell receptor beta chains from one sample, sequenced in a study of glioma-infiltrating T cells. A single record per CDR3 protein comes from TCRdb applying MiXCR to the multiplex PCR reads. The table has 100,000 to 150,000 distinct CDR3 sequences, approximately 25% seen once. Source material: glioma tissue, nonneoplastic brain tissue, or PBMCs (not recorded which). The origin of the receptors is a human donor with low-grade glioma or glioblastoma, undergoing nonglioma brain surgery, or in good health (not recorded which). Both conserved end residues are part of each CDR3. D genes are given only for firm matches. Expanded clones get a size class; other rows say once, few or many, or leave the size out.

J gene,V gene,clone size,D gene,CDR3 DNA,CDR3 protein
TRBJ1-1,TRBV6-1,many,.,TGTGCCAGCAGTGGACGAGAGAACACTGAAGCTTTCTTT,CASSGRENTEAFF
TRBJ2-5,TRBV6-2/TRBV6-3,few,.,TGTACCAGCACCGTCATAGAGGGTCGCGGACAAGAGACCCAGTACTTC,CTSTVIEGRGQETQYF
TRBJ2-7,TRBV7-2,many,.,TGTGCCAGCAGCTTTAACGGGGTCCTTTACGAGCAGTACTTC,CASSFNGVLYEQYF
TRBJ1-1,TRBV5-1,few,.,TGCGCCAGCAGCCCGGAGTGGGGGAACACTGAAGCTTTCTTT,CASSPEWGNTEAFF
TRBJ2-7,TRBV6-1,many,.,TGTGCCAGCAGTGAGGGTACATATTCCTACGAGCAGTACTTC,CASSEGTYSYEQYF
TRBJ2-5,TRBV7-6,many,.,TGTGCCAGCAGCGCTTTACAGGGGACCCAGTACTTC,CASSALQGTQYF
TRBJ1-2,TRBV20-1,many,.,TGCAGTGCTAGAGTAAAACAGGGAGGCTACACCTTC,CSARVKQGGYTF
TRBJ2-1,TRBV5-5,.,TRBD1,TGCGCCAGCAGCAAGTCCAGGACAGGGATGTTCTTC,CASSKSRTGMFF
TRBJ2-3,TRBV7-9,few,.,TGTGGCTCCGCGGGTCCTGGCACAGATACGCAGTATTTT,CGSAGPGTDTQYF
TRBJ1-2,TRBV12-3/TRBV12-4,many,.,TGTGCCAGCAGACCTAGGGCTAACTATGGCTACACCTTC,CASRPRANYGYTF
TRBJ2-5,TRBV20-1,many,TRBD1,TGCAGTGCTAGTAGCACAGGGGGAAAAGAGACCCAGTACTTC,CSASSTGGKETQYF
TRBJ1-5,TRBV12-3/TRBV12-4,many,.,TGTGCCAGCGGAGCGCCTGGTCAGCCCCAGCATTTT,CASGAPGQPQHF
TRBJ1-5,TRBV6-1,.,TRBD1,TGTGCCGGCAGTGAGCTGACAGGGGATAACAATCAGTCCCAGCATTTT,CAGSELTGDNNQSQHF
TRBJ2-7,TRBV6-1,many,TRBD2,TGTGCTTCCGTCCGCGGGAGTCCCGGGTACGAGCAGTACTTC,CASVRGSPGYEQYF
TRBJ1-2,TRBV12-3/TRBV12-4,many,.,TGTGCCAGCAGACCCCGAAGGGGCTATGGCTACACCTTC,CASRPRRGYGYTF
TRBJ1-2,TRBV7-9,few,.,TGTGCCAGCAGCTTAGAGTGGGGGAGTCATGGCTACACCTTC,CASSLEWGSHGYTF
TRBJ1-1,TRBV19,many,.,TGTGCCAGTAGTGCGGTCGGGGAAGTTAAGAACACTGAAGCTTTCTTT,CASSAVGEVKNTEAFF
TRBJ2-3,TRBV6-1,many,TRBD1,TGTGCCAGCAGGAGGACAGGGAGCACAGATACGCAGTATTTT,CASRRTGSTDTQYF
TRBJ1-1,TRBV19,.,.,TGTGCCAGTACACAGAACACTGAAGCTTTCTTT,CASTQNTEAFF
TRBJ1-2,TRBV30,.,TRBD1,TGTGCCTGGAGTGCGACAGGGGGTTTAAGTCCTAACTATGGCTACACCTTC,CAWSATGGLSPNYGYTF
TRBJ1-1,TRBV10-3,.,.,TGTGCCATCAGTGAGTCGCCGGGGGGCACTGAAGCTTTCTTT,CAISESPGGTEAFF
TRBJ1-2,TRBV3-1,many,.,TGTGCCAGCAGCCAAACCGGGGGCTACGGCTACACCTTC,CASSQTGGYGYTF
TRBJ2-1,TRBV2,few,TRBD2,TGTGCCCTGACTAGCGGGAATCTCTACAATGAGCAGTTCTTC,CALTSGNLYNEQFF
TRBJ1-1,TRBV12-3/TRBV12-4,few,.,TGTGCCAGCAGTTCCCCCCTCGGGCTAAGCGGGACTGAAGCTTTCTTT,CASSSPLGLSGTEAFF
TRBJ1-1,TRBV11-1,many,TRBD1,TGTGCCAGCAGCTTAGACAGGGGAAGTACTGAAGCTTTCTTT,CASSLDRGSTEAFF
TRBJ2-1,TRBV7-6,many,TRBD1,TGTGCCAGCAGCTCGGGACAGGGGCTCCCCGGCAATGAGCAGTTCTTC,CASSSGQGLPGNEQFF
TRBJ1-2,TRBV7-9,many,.,TGTGCCAGCAGCTGGGGGTTCGGCTATGGCTACACCTTC,CASSWGFGYGYTF
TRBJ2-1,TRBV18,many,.,TGTGCCAGCTCACCCCGACAGACTTACAATGAGCAGTTCTTC,CASSPRQTYNEQFF
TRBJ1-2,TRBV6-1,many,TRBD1,TGTGCCAGCACGAGGACAGGGGGCGACGGCTATGGCTACACCTTC,CASTRTGGDGYGYTF
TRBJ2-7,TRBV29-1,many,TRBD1,TGCAGCGTTGGACAGGGGCCCTCCTACGAGCAGTACTTC,CSVGQGPSYEQYF
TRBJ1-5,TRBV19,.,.,TGTGCCAGTAGTTTGACTTCAGGGAGCAATCAGCCCCAGCATTTT,CASSLTSGSNQPQHF
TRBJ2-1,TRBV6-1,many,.,TGTGCCAGCAGTTTTCTCCGAGTCAATGAGCAGTTCTTC,CASSFLRVNEQFF
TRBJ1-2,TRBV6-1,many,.,TGTGCCAGCAGTGAATTGGGCTATGGCTACACCTTC,CASSELGYGYTF
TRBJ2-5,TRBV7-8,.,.,TGTGCCAGCAGGGTACCGGGACATTACCAAGAGACCCAGTACTTC,CASRVPGHYQETQYF
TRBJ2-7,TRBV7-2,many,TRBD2,TGTGCCAGCAGCCGATCTCTAGCGGGACGGTTCGAGCAGTACTTC,CASSRSLAGRFEQYF
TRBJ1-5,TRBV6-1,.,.,TGTGCCAGCAGTTCCCGAACAGGGAGTAGCAATCAGCCCCAGCATTTT,CASSSRTGSSNQPQHF
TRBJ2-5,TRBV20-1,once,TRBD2,TGCAGTGCTAGACTCATTGGACTAGCGGGAGTTGTGACCCAGTACTTC,CSARLIGLAGVVTQYF
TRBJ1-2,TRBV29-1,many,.,TGCAGCGCCCTCAGAGGGGGGAACTATGGCTACACCTTC,CSALRGGNYGYTF
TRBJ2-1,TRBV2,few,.,TGTGCCAGCAGCGGGGCAGGGCGCTACAATGAGCAGTTCTTC,CASSGAGRYNEQFF
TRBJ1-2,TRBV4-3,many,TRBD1,TGCGCCAGCAGCCAAGGACAGGGGGCCCTTGGCTACACCTTC,CASSQGQGALGYTF
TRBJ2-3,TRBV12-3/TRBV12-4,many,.,TGTGCCAGCAGTTTTACTAGTAGGGATACGCAGTATTTT,CASSFTSRDTQYF
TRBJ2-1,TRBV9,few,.,TGTGCCAGCAGCGTAGGCCTAGCCCTCTACAATGAGCAGTTCTTC,CASSVGLALYNEQFF
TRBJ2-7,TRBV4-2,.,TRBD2,TGTGCCAGCAGCCAAGATGGCGAAGGGCTAGCGGGAGGGCCGGGCGAGCAGTACTTC,CASSQDGEGLAGGPGEQYF
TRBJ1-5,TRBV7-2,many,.,TGTGCCAGCAGCTTAGTATGCGACAGGCTACTTAATCAGCCCCAGCATTTT,CASSLVCDRLLNQPQHF
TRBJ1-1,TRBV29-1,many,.,TGCAGCGTTGGTTTATTCGGGGGCACTGAAGCTTTCTTT,CSVGLFGGTEAFF
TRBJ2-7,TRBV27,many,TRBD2,TGTGCCAGCAGTTTAGCGGGAGGGTTCTACGAGCAGTACTTC,CASSLAGGFYEQYF
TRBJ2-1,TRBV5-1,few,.,TGCGCCAGCAGCTTCGGACTGGACCACAATGAGCAGTTCTTC,CASSFGLDHNEQFF
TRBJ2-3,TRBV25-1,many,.,TGTGCCAGCGACTCTTCTCAAGGGGGTTCGACAGATACGCAGTATTTT,CASDSSQGGSTDTQYF
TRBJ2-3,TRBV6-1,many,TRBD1,TGTGCCAGCAGGACGACAGGGGTGGCAGATACGCAGTATTTT,CASRTTGVADTQYF
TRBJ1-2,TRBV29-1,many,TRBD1,TGCAGCGTTGTACGAGACAGGGGCTATGGCTACACCTTC,CSVVRDRGYGYTF
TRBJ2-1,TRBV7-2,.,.,TGTGCCAGCAGCCCCAGGTACTTTTTATTGGACAATGAGCAGTTCTTC,CASSPRYFLLDNEQFF
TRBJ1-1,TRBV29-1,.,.,TGCAGCACTCAAGGGGGGAGTGAAGCTTTCTTT,CSTQGGSEAFF
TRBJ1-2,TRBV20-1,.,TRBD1,TGCAGTGCTCCAGACAGGGGAGAAGGCAACACCTTC,CSAPDRGEGNTF
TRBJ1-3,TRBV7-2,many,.,TGTGCCAGCAGCTCGAGACAGTTCTCTGGAAACACCATATATTTT,CASSSRQFSGNTIYF
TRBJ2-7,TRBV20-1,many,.,TGCAGTGCTGGGCCAGGGGCCTACGAGCAGTACTTC,CSAGPGAYEQYF